Listed below are T cell receptor beta chains from one sample, sequenced in a study of blood T cell repertoires in COVID-19. Measured with immunoSEQ multiplex PCR; TCRdb has only the in-frame clones, and not every one. The data hold tens of thousands of clones, with about 83% observed a single time. The sequenced sample was peripheral blood. These receptors all come from a woman older than 75 with acute or convalescent COVID-19. CDR3s include the opening cysteine and the closing phenylalanine or tryptophan. The order of the fields is CDR3 DNA, CDR3 protein, clone size, D gene, V gene, J gene. A D gene is named only where the DNA matches it firmly. Size values are once, few and many counts, or a class for expanded clones, and some rows have none.

TGCGCCAGCAGCCAATCTAACCGGGTGGGTGAAAAACTGTTTTTT	CASSQSNRVGEKLFF	-	-	TRBV4-1	TRBJ1-4
TGCGCCAGCAGTATGGGGGGACTAGACGGCGAGCAGTACTTC	CASSMGGLDGEQYF	-	TRBD2	TRBV10-1	TRBJ2-7
TGTGCCAGCAGCCAAGAGGGACAGGGGTGGTCCTACGAGCAGTACTTC	CASSQEGQGWSYEQYF	-	TRBD1	TRBV4-2	TRBJ2-7
TGTGCCAGTAGTTCCGGGACTAGCGGGAGACTTGAGCAGTTCTTC	CASSSGTSGRLEQFF	-	TRBD2	TRBV19	TRBJ2-1
TGTGCCACCAGTGCCGCCGTGGCGGGAGAGGAGACCCAGTACTTC	CATSAAVAGEETQYF	-	TRBD2	TRBV24-1	TRBJ2-5
TGTGCCAGCAGTCTTAGGACAGGCGGGACTGAAGCTTTCTTT	CASSLRTGGTEAFF	-	TRBD1	TRBV7-2	TRBJ1-1
TGTGCCAGTAGTATCGGACTAGCGGGAGGAAACGAGCAGTACTTC	CASSIGLAGGNEQYF	-	TRBD2	TRBV19	TRBJ2-7
TGTGCCAGCAGCTATACTAGCGGGAGAACAGATACGCAGTATTTT	CASSYTSGRTDTQYF	-	TRBD2	TRBV7-2	TRBJ2-3
TGTGCCAGCTCCCCGAGGGCGGGAGGTTCGAACACCGGGGAGCTGTTTTTT	CASSPRAGGSNTGELFF	-	TRBD2	TRBV18	TRBJ2-2
TGTGCCATCAGAGAGGACGGACTTAACTATGGCTACACCTTC	CAIREDGLNYGYTF	-	-	TRBV10-3	TRBJ1-2
TGCGCCAGCAGCTACGAGGGGGCAGGTCAGCCCCAGCATTTT	CASSYEGAGQPQHF	-	TRBD1	TRBV5-1	TRBJ1-5
TGCAGCGTTGAGTCCCGCCAAGAGACCCAGTACTTC	CSVESRQETQYF	-	-	TRBV29-1	TRBJ2-5
TGTGCCAGCAGTCTTAGACAGGGCGGCCCGTACTTC	CASSLRQGGPYF	once	TRBD1	TRBV12-3/TRBV12-4	TRBJ2-7
TGTGCCAGCAGCGTAGTAGGACTAGCGTGGGAGACCCAGTACTTC	CASSVVGLAWETQYF	-	TRBD2	TRBV9	TRBJ2-5
TGTGCCAGCAGCCTCGTTCAAGAGACCCAGTACTTC	CASSLVQETQYF	-	-	TRBV11-2	TRBJ2-5
TGTGCCAGTACACCCCGGGACACTACTGGAAACACCATATATTTT	CASTPRDTTGNTIYF	-	-	TRBV6-5	TRBJ1-3
TGTGCCATCAGTGAGTTGTCAGGCACCGGGGAGCTGTTTTTT	CAISELSGTGELFF	-	-	TRBV10-3	TRBJ2-2
TGCAGCGTTGGGGGGGGCCAGAACACTGAAGCTTTCTTT	CSVGGGQNTEAFF	-	-	TRBV29-1	TRBJ1-1
TGTGCCAGCAGTTACTCTGGGTCAGGGAACTATGGCTACACCTTC	CASSYSGSGNYGYTF	-	-	TRBV6-5	TRBJ1-2
TGTGCCAGCAGAGGGGGAGGGCCGGGGAATGAGCAGTTCTTC	CASRGGGPGNEQFF	-	-	TRBV28	TRBJ2-1
TGTGCCAGCAGTAGGGACAGGGCCACCGGGGAGCTGTTTTTT	CASSRDRATGELFF	-	TRBD1	TRBV6-5	TRBJ2-2
TGCGCCAGCAGCTTGGGAGTCCTTCGCTCTGGAAACACCATATATTTT	CASSLGVLRSGNTIYF	-	-	TRBV5-1	TRBJ1-3
TGTGCCAGCAGTTACCCTTATGGGGAGATCCTCACAGATACGCAGTATTTT	CASSYPYGEILTDTQYF	-	-	TRBV28	TRBJ2-3
TGTGCCAGCAGCCAAGGTACAGGGACCGGGACATATGCCTACGAGCAGTACTTC	CASSQGTGTGTYAYEQYF	-	-	TRBV3-1/TRBV3-2	TRBJ2-7
TGCGCCAGCGCCCGGGACTCCTACTCCTACGAGCAGTACTTC	CASARDSYSYEQYF	few	-	TRBV4-1	TRBJ2-7
TGCGCCAGCAGCCCAGGAGGGGGGGACTATGGCTACACCTTC	CASSPGGGDYGYTF	-	-	TRBV5-1	TRBJ1-2
TGCGCCAGCAGCTTAGGACAGGGCGCGAACACCGGGGAGCTGTTTTTT	CASSLGQGANTGELFF	-	TRBD1	TRBV5-1	TRBJ2-2
TGTGCCAGCAGTTCACCAGGGAAGGGGAACTATGGCTACACCTTC	CASSSPGKGNYGYTF	-	-	TRBV6-5	TRBJ1-2
TGTGCCAGCAGTGAAGCCCAGCTTTCGACATCTGGAAACACCATATATTTT	CASSEAQLSTSGNTIYF	-	-	TRBV6-1	TRBJ1-3
TGCGCCAGCAGCCCGGGACAGGGAGGGGAGAACACTGAAGCTTTCTTT	CASSPGQGGENTEAFF	-	TRBD1	TRBV5-1	TRBJ1-1
TGCGCCAGCAGCGCTGGACAGGGGAGGGGCCCCTACGAGCAGTACTTC	CASSAGQGRGPYEQYF	-	TRBD1	TRBV5-1	TRBJ2-7
TGTGCCAGCAGCCGAACAGGAGATACGCAGTATTTT	CASSRTGDTQYF	few	-	TRBV3-1/TRBV3-2	TRBJ2-3
TGTGCCAGCAGCTTAGTAGGTAGCGGATCCTACGAGCAGTACTTC	CASSLVGSGSYEQYF	-	-	TRBV7-8	TRBJ2-7
TGCAGCGTTGTCAGACCGACTTCCGACTATGGCTACACCTTC	CSVVRPTSDYGYTF	-	-	TRBV29-1	TRBJ1-2
TGTGCCATCAGTACTAGCGTGGGGGTTGGCTCCTACAATGAGCAGTTCTTC	CAISTSVGVGSYNEQFF	-	TRBD2	TRBV10-3	TRBJ2-1
TGTGCCAGCTCGGTGGGAGGGACTTCACCCCTCCACTTT	CASSVGGTSPLHF	-	-	TRBV19	TRBJ1-6
TGTGCCAGCAGCAGAGGGGGGACTAGCGGGTACTACGAGCAGTACTTC	CASSRGGTSGYYEQYF	-	TRBD2	TRBV7-2	TRBJ2-7
TGTGCCAGTAGTACCCTAGCGGGGGGCTCTGGGGCCAACGTCCTGACTTTC	CASSTLAGGSGANVLTF	-	TRBD2	TRBV19	TRBJ2-6
TGTGCCAGCAGTTACGCCGCAGGGGGAAATAGCAATCAGCCCCAGCATTTT	CASSYAAGGNSNQPQHF	-	TRBD1	TRBV6-2/TRBV6-3	TRBJ1-5
TGTGCCAGCAGGGGGCAGGGCCATCCTAACTATGGCTACACCTTC	CASRGQGHPNYGYTF	-	-	TRBV28	TRBJ1-2